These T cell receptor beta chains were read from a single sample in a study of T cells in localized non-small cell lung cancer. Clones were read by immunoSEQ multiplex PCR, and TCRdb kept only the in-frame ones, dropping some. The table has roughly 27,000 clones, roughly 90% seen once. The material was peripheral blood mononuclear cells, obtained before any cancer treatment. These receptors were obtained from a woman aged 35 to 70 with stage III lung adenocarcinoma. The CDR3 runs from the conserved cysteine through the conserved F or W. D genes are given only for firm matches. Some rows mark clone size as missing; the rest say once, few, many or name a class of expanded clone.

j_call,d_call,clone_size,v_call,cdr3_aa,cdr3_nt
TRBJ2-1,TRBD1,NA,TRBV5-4,CASSLSMGQALDNEQFF,TGTGCCAGCAGCTTGTCTATGGGACAGGCACTAGACAATGAGCAGTTCTTC
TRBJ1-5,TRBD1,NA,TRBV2,CASSPGQQAFYSNQPQHF,TGTGCCAGCAGCCCGGGACAGCAGGCTTTTTATAGCAATCAGCCCCAGCATTTT
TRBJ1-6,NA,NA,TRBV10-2,CASSEFPGRGGSPLHF,TGCGCCAGCAGTGAGTTCCCGGGCAGGGGCGGATCACCCCTCCACTTT
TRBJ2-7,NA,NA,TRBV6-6,CASSYGGEQYF,TGTGCCAGCAGTTATGGTGGGGAGCAGTACTTC
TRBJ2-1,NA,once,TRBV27,CASRAQGAGGYNEQFF,TGTGCCAGCAGAGCCCAGGGGGCGGGGGGGTACAATGAGCAGTTCTTC
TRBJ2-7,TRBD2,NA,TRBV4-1,CASSLNRGTSDSYEQYF,TGCGCCAGCAGCCTGAATCGGGGGACTAGCGATTCCTACGAGCAGTACTTC
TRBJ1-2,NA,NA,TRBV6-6,CASSYSGTYYGYTF,TGTGCCAGCAGTTACTCTGGGACATACTATGGCTACACCTTC
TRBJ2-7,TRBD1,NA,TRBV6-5,CASSYRQGQQYF,TGTGCCAGCAGTTACCGACAGGGTCAGCAGTACTTC
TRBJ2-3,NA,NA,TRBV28,CASSPGALGHDTQYF,TGTGCCAGCAGTCCCGGGGCCCTAGGCCACGATACGCAGTATTTT
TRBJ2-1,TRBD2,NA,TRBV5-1,CASSLSSGAYNEQFF,TGCGCCAGCAGCTTGTCTAGCGGGGCCTACAATGAGCAGTTCTTC
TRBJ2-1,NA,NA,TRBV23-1,CASSQSDSEDNEQFF,TGCGCCAGCAGTCAATCCGACAGTGAAGACAATGAGCAGTTCTTC
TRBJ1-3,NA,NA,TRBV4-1,CASSQVVSTALYRNTIYF,TGCGCCAGCAGCCAAGTCGTATCGACAGCACTGTACAGAAACACCATATATTTT
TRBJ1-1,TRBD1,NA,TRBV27,CASTLTGTGAAFF,TGTGCCAGCACCTTAACCGGGACAGGGGCCGCTTTCTTT
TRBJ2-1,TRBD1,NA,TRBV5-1,CASSLQGQPSDEQFF,TGCGCCAGCAGCCTTCAGGGACAGCCTTCGGATGAGCAGTTCTTC
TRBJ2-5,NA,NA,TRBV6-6,CASSRQAQETQYF,TGTGCCAGCAGCCGACAGGCTCAAGAGACCCAGTACTTC
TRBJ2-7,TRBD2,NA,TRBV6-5,CASSYELAGGDEQYF,TGTGCCAGCAGTTATGAACTAGCGGGAGGAGATGAGCAGTACTTC
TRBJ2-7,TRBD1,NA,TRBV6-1,CASSATGTAFYEQYF,TGTGCCAGCAGTGCAACCGGGACAGCGTTCTACGAGCAGTACTTC
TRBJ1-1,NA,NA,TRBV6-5,CASSYAGVFTEAFF,TGTGCCAGCAGTTACGCAGGGGTTTTCACTGAAGCTTTCTTT
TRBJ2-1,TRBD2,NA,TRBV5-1,CASNMDGTRFGEQFF,TGCGCCAGCAACATGGACGGGACTAGATTTGGTGAGCAGTTCTTC
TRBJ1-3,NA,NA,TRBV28,CATVTAFSGNTIYF,TGTGCCACCGTGACAGCTTTCTCTGGAAACACCATATATTTT
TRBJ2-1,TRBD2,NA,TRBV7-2,CASSLGLAGYNEQFF,TGTGCCAGCAGCTTAGGACTAGCGGGATACAATGAGCAGTTCTTC
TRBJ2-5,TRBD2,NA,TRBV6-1,CASSPQRSGDETQYF,TGTGCCAGCAGCCCTCAACGTAGCGGGGATGAGACCCAGTACTTC
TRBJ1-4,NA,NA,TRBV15,CATSRATNEKLFF,TGTGCCACCAGCAGAGCCACTAATGAAAAACTGTTTTTT
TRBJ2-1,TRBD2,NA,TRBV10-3,CAISETGLAGMSNEQFF,TGTGCCATCAGTGAGACGGGACTAGCGGGAATGAGTAATGAGCAGTTCTTC
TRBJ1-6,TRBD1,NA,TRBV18,CASSPKATGQSPLHF,TGTGCCAGCTCACCAAAGGCGACAGGGCAGTCACCCCTCCACTTT
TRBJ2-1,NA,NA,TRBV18,CASSRIDEQFF,TGTGCCAGCTCACGGATCGATGAGCAGTTCTTC
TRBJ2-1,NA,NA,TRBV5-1,CASSLGRSDNEQFF,TGCGCCAGCAGCTTGGGACGGTCTGACAATGAGCAGTTCTTC
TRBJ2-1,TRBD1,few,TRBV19,CASTPIGGTGVNEQFF,TGTGCCAGTACCCCGATTGGGGGGACAGGGGTTAATGAGCAGTTCTTC
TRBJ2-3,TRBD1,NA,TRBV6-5,CASSYGDRGRTDTQYF,TGTGCCAGCAGTTATGGGGACAGGGGCCGCACAGATACGCAGTATTTT
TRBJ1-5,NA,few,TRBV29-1,CSVASRLNQPQHF,TGCAGCGTGGCGTCCAGGCTTAATCAGCCCCAGCATTTT
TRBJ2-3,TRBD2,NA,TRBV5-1,CASSPEGRGGHTQYF,TGCGCCAGCAGCCCGGAAGGCCGGGGGGGGCATACGCAGTATTTT
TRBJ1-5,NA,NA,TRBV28,CASSLLSRTQHF,TGTGCCAGCAGTTTATTATCCAGGACCCAGCATTTT